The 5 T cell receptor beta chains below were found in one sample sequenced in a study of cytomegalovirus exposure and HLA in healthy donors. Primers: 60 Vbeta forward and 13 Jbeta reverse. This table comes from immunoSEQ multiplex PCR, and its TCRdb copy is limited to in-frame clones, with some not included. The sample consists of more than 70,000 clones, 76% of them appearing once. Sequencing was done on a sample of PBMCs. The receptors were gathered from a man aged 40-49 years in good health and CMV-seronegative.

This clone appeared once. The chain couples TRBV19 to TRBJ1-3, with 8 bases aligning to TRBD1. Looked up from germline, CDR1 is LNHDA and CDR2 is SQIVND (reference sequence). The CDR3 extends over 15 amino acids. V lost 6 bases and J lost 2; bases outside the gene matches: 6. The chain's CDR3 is CASSRDRSPGNTIYF. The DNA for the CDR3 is TGTGCCAGTAGCAGGGACAGGAGTCCTGGAAACACCATATATTTT.

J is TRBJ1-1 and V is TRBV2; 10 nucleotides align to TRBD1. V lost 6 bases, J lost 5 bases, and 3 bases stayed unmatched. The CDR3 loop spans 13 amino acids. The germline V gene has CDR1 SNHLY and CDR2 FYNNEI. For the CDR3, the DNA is TGTGCCAGCAGCGACAGGGGGCGAACTGAAGCTTTCTTT. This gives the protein CASSDRGRTEAFF.

This chain's CDR3 is CASSFGQGGEKLFF. As DNA, the CDR3 is TGTGCCAGCAGCTTCGGACAGGGCGGCGAAAAACTGTTTTTT. J is TRBJ1-4 and V is TRBV11-1, with 8 bases aligning to TRBD1. Germline lookup yields CDR1 SGHAT and CDR2 FQDESV (reference sequence). Unmatched junction bases numbered 5, after V lost 3 bases and J lost 8 bases. This CDR3 has 14 residues.

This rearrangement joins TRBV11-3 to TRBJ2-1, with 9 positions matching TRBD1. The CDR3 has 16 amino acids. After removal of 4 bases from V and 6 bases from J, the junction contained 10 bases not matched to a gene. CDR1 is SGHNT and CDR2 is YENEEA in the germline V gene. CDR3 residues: CASSSPGQGSTNEQFF. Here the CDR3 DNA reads TGTGCCAGCAGCTCTCCGGGACAGGGTTCCACCAATGAGCAGTTCTTC.

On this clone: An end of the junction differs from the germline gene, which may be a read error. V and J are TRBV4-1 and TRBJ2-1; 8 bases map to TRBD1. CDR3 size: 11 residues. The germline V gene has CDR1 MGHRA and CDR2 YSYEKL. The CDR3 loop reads CASSHLDREVF. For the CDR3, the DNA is TGCGCCAGCAGCCACCTGGACAGGGAGGTCTTC.